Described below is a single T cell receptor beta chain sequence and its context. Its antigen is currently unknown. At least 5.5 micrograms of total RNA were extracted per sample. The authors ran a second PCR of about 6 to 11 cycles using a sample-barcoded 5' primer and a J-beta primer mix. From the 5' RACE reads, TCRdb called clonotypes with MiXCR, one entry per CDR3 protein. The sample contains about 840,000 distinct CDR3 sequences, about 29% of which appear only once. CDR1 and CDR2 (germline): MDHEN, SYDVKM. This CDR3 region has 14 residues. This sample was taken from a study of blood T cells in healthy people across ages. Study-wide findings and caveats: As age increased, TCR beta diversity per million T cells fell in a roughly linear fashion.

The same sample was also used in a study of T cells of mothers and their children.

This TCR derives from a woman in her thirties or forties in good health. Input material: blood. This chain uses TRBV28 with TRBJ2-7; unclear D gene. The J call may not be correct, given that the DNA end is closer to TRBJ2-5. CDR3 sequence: CASSPPTPQETQYF. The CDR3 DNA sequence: TGTGCCAGCAGTCCTCCGACACCCCAAGAGACCCAGTACTTC.